These 8 T cell receptor beta chains share one sample of origin, sequenced in a study of T cell responses to AZD1222 COVID-19 vaccine. Using immunoSEQ multiplex PCR, the repertoire was profiled, and TCRdb retains in-frame clones only, with some absent. Among approximately 100,000 clones, roughly nine tenths were seen once, and the ten largest hold roughly 2.8%. The source material was peripheral blood, sampled on day 0 of MenACWY control vaccination. These receptors were obtained from an adult in good health.

This chain joins TRBV18 and TRBJ1-1; no firm D call. This CDR3 comprises 15 residues. CDR1 and CDR2 (germline): KGHSH, LQKENI. The V gene lost 3 bases and the J gene lost 3 bases, with 14 bases spanning the gap. The CDR3 sequence is CASSPQARADTEAFF. For the CDR3, the DNA is TGTGCCAGCTCACCCCAGGCCCGGGCAGACACTGAAGCTTTCTTT.

This chain links TRBV7-8 with TRBJ1-5; D gene ambiguous. CDR3 size: 16 residues. The ends were cut back, 6 bases at V and 0 bases at J, with 15 bases in the middle. Germline V CDR1 and CDR2: SGHVS, FQNEAQ. The CDR3 spells CASSPLMSGSNQPQHF. Here the CDR3 DNA reads TGTGCCAGCAGTCCTCTTATGTCCGGTAGCAATCAGCCCCAGCATTTT.

The chain couples TRBV27 to TRBJ1-1; D is uncertain. The length of the CDR3 is 16 residues. CDR1 is MNHEY and CDR2 is SMNVEV in the germline V gene (reference sequence). Between the trimmed V and J ends, which lost 2 bases and 0 bases, there was a span of 13 bases. The CDR3 coding sequence is TGTGCCAGCAGTTTAGATGAGGGCAGACTGAACACTGAAGCTTTCTTT. Its protein is CASSLDEGRLNTEAFF.

The V and J genes are TRBV7-3 and TRBJ2-2, with D possibly matching TRBD1 (5 bases). V was shortened by 0 bases and J by 4 bases, with 9 bases between the two germline ends. Germline CDR1 is SGHTA and CDR2 is FQGTGA. This CDR3 is built from 15 residues. CDR3 coding DNA: TGTGCCAGCAGCTTAACCGGACACAGCACCGGGGAGCTGTTTTTT. Protein sequence: CASSLTGHSTGELFF.

The chain uses TRBV11-2 and TRBJ1-4, with D maybe TRBD1 (5 bases). Germline values: CDR1 SGHAT, CDR2 FQNNGV. V was shortened by 4 bases and J by 7 bases, with 13 bases between the two germline ends. The CDR3 has 14 amino acids. The CDR3 bases are TGTGCCAGCAGCTCCCAGGGAGGGGTTGAAAAACTGTTTTTT. Translated, it gives CASSSQGGVEKLFF. The full variable domain, with the rest looked up from reference TRBV11-2 and TRBJ1-4, is EAGVAQSPRYKIIEKRQSVAFWCNPISGHATLYWYQQILGQGPKLLIQFQNNGVVDDSQLPKDRFSAERLKGVDSTLKIQPAKLEDSAVYLCASSSQGGVEKLFFGSGTQLSVL.

V usage is TRBV10-3 and J usage is TRBJ1-1; tentative D call: TRBD1 (5 bases). The length of the CDR3 is 13 residues. Per germline, CDR1 ENHRY and CDR2 SYGVKD. V lost 10 bases, J lost 4 bases, and 16 bases lay in between. CDR3 in DNA: TGTGCCACCGTGGGCAGGGTCGGCACTGAAGCTTTCTTT. Its protein is CATVGRVGTEAFF.

This clone was counted once. This sequence joins TRBV10-3 and TRBJ2-7, with D possibly matching TRBD2 (5 bases). This CDR3 is built from 15 residues. Between the trimmed V and J ends, which lost 10 bases and 2 bases, there was a span of 21 bases. CDR1 is ENHRY and CDR2 is SYGVKD in the germline V gene. DNA of the CDR3: TGTGCCACGAGTGAGAGGGTGACGGCTACCTACGAGCAGTACTTC. It translates to CATSERVTATYEQYF.

The J gene is TRBJ2-2, the V gene TRBV9; D might be TRBD1 (5 bases). CDR1 and CDR2 from the germline V gene are SGDLS and YYNGEE. Trimming took off 0 bases at V and 9 bases at J, with 24 bases between the two ends. The CDR3 has 18 residues. The CDR3: CASSVEPQGLRSGRELFF. The CDR3 DNA follows: TGTGCCAGCAGCGTAGAACCCCAGGGTTTGAGGTCTGGCCGGGAGCTGTTTTTT.